The source of this T cell receptor (beta chain) is a study of vaccination effects on CD4 cells after COVID-19. General observations from the study: Convalescent patients were few in the study, and early post-infection timepoints were absent.

Assay: immunoSEQ multiplex PCR; the TCRdb copy retains only in-frame clones and omits some. The sample lists 55,000 or so clones, around 67% occurring once. Concerning this clone: What it binds is not known.

With the ViraFEST assay, the study expanded antigen-specific CD4+ T cells using viral peptide pools, then sequenced them. Once cultured for nine to ten days, the cells underwent separation to obtain CD4+ T cells. People in the vaccine group had not been infected with SARS-CoV-2 before, and their nucleocapsid antibodies were negative. They grew approximately 2.1 million PBMC in each well, adding 10 IU/ml IL-2 and about 9.5 ug/ml peptides. This TCR came from a human donor who received a COVID-19 vaccine. Sequencing was performed on CD4+ T cells from PBMCs cultured with SARS-CoV-2 spike peptides, taken before COVID-19 vaccination.

The DNA of the CDR3 is TGTGCCAGCGGGAGGACGGGGGGGCAACCCGGGGAGCTGTTTTTT. Its protein is CASGRTGGQPGELFF. The genes are TRBV9 and TRBJ2-2, with 8 nucleotides matching TRBD2. The germline V gene encodes CDR1 SGDLS and CDR2 YYNGEE. V was pared by 7 bases and J by 6 bases, with 11 bases of the junction left unmatched. The CDR3 runs 15 residues.